A selection of T cell receptor beta chains follows, all from one sample in a study of cytotoxic CD8 clonotypes in ibrutinib-treated CLL. Profiling relied on immunoSEQ multiplex PCR, and the TCRdb table lists in-frame clones only, not all of them. The repertoire consists of around 140,000 clones, with about 80% occurring once and the leading ten covering around 4.9%. This specimen was PBMCs, taken after 24 months of ibrutinib treatment. Receptors originate from a human donor with chronic lymphocytic leukemia. The CDR3 runs from the conserved cysteine through the conserved F or W. A D gene is named only where the DNA matches it firmly. Clone size is given for some rows only: seen once, a few or many times, or a class if the clone is expanded.

J gene,V gene,D gene,clone size,CDR3 protein,CDR3 DNA
TRBJ1-3,TRBV18,-,-,CASSPSVSSGNTIYF,TGTGCCAGCTCACCATCCGTATCCTCTGGAAACACCATATATTTT
TRBJ1-1,TRBV9,-,-,CASRTVSLGTEAFF,TGTGCCAGCAGGACGGTCAGTCTGGGGACTGAAGCTTTCTTT
TRBJ2-7,TRBV27,-,-,CASSTERNYEQYF,TGTGCCAGCTCCACGGAGCGCAACTACGAGCAGTACTTC
TRBJ2-3,TRBV30,-,-,CAWSAPSTDTQYF,TGTGCCTGGAGTGCACCTAGCACAGATACGCAGTATTTT
TRBJ2-7,TRBV4-3,-,few,CASSQDHADPAYEQYF,TGCGCCAGCAGCCAAGATCATGCGGACCCCGCCTACGAGCAGTACTTC
TRBJ1-1,TRBV10-3,TRBD1,few,CAIRDNRGGGTEAFF,TGTGCCATCAGAGACAACAGGGGCGGTGGAACTGAAGCTTTCTTT
TRBJ1-1,TRBV6-6,-,-,CASSYGPSTEAFF,TGTGCCAGCAGTTACGGCCCTAGCACTGAAGCTTTCTTT
TRBJ1-1,TRBV7-2,-,-,CASSKPHGSTEAFF,TGTGCCAGCAGCAAGCCACATGGGAGCACTGAAGCTTTCTTT
TRBJ1-2,TRBV19,TRBD1,-,CASQSMGQIYGYTF,TGTGCCAGTCAGTCTATGGGACAGATCTATGGCTACACCTTC
TRBJ1-1,TRBV5-1,-,once,CASSKQTGNTEAFF,TGCGCCAGCAGCAAACAGACGGGAAACACTGAAGCTTTCTTT
TRBJ2-5,TRBV5-4,-,-,CASSWGTGNMGGTQYF,TGTGCCAGCAGCTGGGGGACCGGGAACATGGGAGGGACCCAGTACTTC
TRBJ2-2,TRBV9,-,-,CASSVGWTGELFF,TGTGCCAGCAGCGTAGGCTGGACCGGGGAGCTGTTTTTT
TRBJ1-1,TRBV5-8,-,few,CASSRGRNTEAFF,TGTGCCAGCAGCCGGGGGAGGAACACTGAAGCTTTCTTT
TRBJ1-3,TRBV7-6,TRBD1,-,CASSPTGGGNTIYF,TGTGCCAGCAGCCCCACAGGGGGTGGAAACACCATATATTTT
TRBJ2-2,TRBV28,-,-,CASSLGWRQGGTPGELFF,TGTGCCAGCAGTTTAGGCTGGCGGCAGGGGGGAACTCCCGGGGAGCTGTTTTTT
TRBJ1-2,TRBV5-1,TRBD1,once,CASSSTGQPNYGYTF,TGCGCCAGCAGCTCTACGGGACAGCCCAACTATGGCTACACCTTC
TRBJ2-3,TRBV7-2,-,-,CASSLDGAGLRRDTQYF,TGTGCCAGCAGCTTAGACGGGGCGGGATTGAGGCGAGATACGCAGTATTTT
TRBJ2-2,TRBV7-9,TRBD1,few,CASSPWDRANTGELFF,TGTGCCAGCAGCCCCTGGGACAGGGCCAACACCGGGGAGCTGTTTTTT
TRBJ2-7,TRBV7-2,-,-,CASSTGQFDEQYF,TGCGCCAGCAGCACCGGACAGTTCGACGAGCAGTACTTC
TRBJ2-1,TRBV6-1,-,-,CASSLDSIRGEQFF,TGTGCCAGCAGCCTTGATAGTATCCGGGGTGAGCAGTTCTTC
TRBJ2-5,TRBV5-1,TRBD2,-,CASSTGTSIGQETQYF,TGCGCCAGCAGCACCGGGACTAGTATCGGCCAAGAGACCCAGTACTTC
TRBJ2-3,TRBV7-6,TRBD1,-,CASSLALLTGVGTDTQYF,TGTGCCAGCAGCTTAGCCCTCTTAACAGGGGTCGGCACAGATACGCAGTATTTT
TRBJ2-4,TRBV19,-,once,CASSPGGYHLAKNIQYF,TGTGCCAGTAGTCCCGGCGGGTACCATTTAGCCAAAAACATTCAGTACTTC
TRBJ2-7,TRBV5-1,-,-,CASSPDPTYEQYF,TGCGCCAGCAGCCCCGACCCTACCTACGAGCAGTACTTC
TRBJ1-4,TRBV7-9,-,-,CASSYGSGEGEKLFF,TGTGCCAGCAGCTATGGATCTGGGGAGGGTGAAAAACTGTTTTTT
TRBJ2-7,TRBV7-6,-,-,CASSLGGAGEQYF,TGTGCCAGCAGCTTAGGGGGGGCAGGGGAGCAGTACTTC
TRBJ1-2,TRBV9,-,-,CASSVGPEAGPGYTF,TGTGCCAGCAGCGTAGGCCCCGAGGCCGGTCCTGGCTACACCTTC
TRBJ1-2,TRBV29-1,TRBD1,-,CSVPDRGNYGYTF,TGCAGCGTTCCGGACAGGGGAAACTATGGCTACACCTTC
TRBJ1-5,TRBV4-3,-,-,CASSQARGSQPQHF,TGCGCCAGCAGCCAGGCGCGGGGATCCCAGCCCCAGCATTTT
TRBJ1-1,TRBV7-8,-,-,CASSLEVFGTEAFF,TGTGCCAGCAGCTTAGAGGTGTTCGGCACTGAAGCTTTCTTT
TRBJ1-1,TRBV18,-,-,CASSPGGFDPEAFF,TGTGCCAGCTCACCCGGGGGTTTTGACCCTGAAGCTTTCTTT
TRBJ1-2,TRBV7-8,-,-,CASSPQNFGYTF,TGTGCCAGCAGCCCGCAGAATTTCGGCTACACCTTC
TRBJ1-4,TRBV7-8,TRBD1,-,CASSSRTGINEKLFF,TGTGCCAGCAGCTCGAGGACAGGGATTAATGAAAAACTGTTTTTT
TRBJ1-4,TRBV7-9,TRBD1,few,CASSPGGTANEKLFF,TGTGCCAGCAGCCCGGGCGGGACAGCTAATGAAAAACTGTTTTTT
TRBJ1-5,TRBV6-6,TRBD1,-,CASSPTGPDQPQHF,TGTGCCAGCAGCCCGACAGGGCCCGATCAGCCCCAGCATTTT
TRBJ2-2,TRBV29-1,TRBD1,-,CSVRTGGVGELFF,TGCAGCGTACGGACAGGGGGGGTCGGGGAGCTGTTTTTT
TRBJ2-1,TRBV5-1,TRBD2,-,CASSTGLADYNEQFF,TGCGCCAGCAGCACCGGACTAGCGGACTACAATGAGCAGTTCTTC
TRBJ1-6,TRBV28,-,-,CASRTPGNSPLHF,TGTGCCAGCAGGACGCCGGGGAATTCACCCCTCCACTTT
TRBJ2-7,TRBV2,TRBD1,-,CASSRPTGGRNEQYF,TGTGCCAGCAGTCGGCCGACAGGGGGCCGGAACGAGCAGTACTTC
TRBJ2-7,TRBV7-2,TRBD2,-,CASSLLGLAEYEQYF,TGTGCCAGCAGCTTACTCGGTCTAGCGGAATACGAGCAGTACTTC
TRBJ1-5,TRBV27,-,-,CASSSHLGGLSNQPQHF,TGTGCCAGCAGTTCTCACCTGGGAGGGTTGAGCAATCAGCCCCAGCATTTT
TRBJ2-3,TRBV29-1,-,-,CSVGPSADTQYF,TGCAGCGTTGGCCCTAGCGCAGATACGCAGTATTTT
TRBJ2-7,TRBV18,-,-,CASSPPGQQQYEQYF,TGTGCCAGCTCCCCACCCGGACAGCAGCAATACGAGCAGTACTTC
TRBJ1-3,TRBV11-1,-,-,CASSRTEISGNTIYF,TGTGCCAGCAGCCGAACAGAGATCTCTGGAAACACCATATATTTT
TRBJ2-1,TRBV5-1,-,-,CASSQGPSSYNEQFF,TGCGCCAGCAGCCAAGGACCTAGCTCCTACAATGAGCAGTTCTTC
TRBJ1-2,TRBV18,TRBD1,-,CASSGQEADGYTF,TGTGCCAGCTCCGGACAGGAGGCCGATGGCTACACCTTC
TRBJ2-7,TRBV21-1,-,-,CATRQGEQYF,TGTGCCACCCGACAGGGAGAGCAGTACTTC
TRBJ2-4,TRBV18,-,-,CASSPPTGVQYF,TGTGCCAGCTCACCCCCGACGGGGGTCCAGTACTTC
TRBJ2-7,TRBV6-5,-,-,CASSPTSTPGYEQYF,TGTGCCAGCAGCCCCACTAGCACTCCAGGTTACGAGCAGTACTTC
TRBJ1-4,TRBV18,-,-,CASSPQRARGEKLFF,TGTGCCAGCTCACCACAGAGGGCACGGGGTGAAAAACTGTTTTTT
TRBJ1-1,TRBV7-3,-,-,CASSFGLGGSTEAFF,TGTGCCAGCAGCTTTGGTTTGGGGGGCTCCACTGAAGCTTTCTTT
TRBJ2-7,TRBV7-2,-,-,CASSLGGGLEQYF,TGTGCCAGCAGCTTAGGGGGCGGACTCGAGCAGTACTTC
TRBJ2-7,TRBV25-1,-,-,CASSGHPYEQYF,TGTGCCAGCTCTGGACACCCCTACGAGCAGTACTTC
TRBJ2-5,TRBV5-1,-,-,CASSFGTGAYF,-
TRBJ2-3,TRBV7-2,-,-,CASSLVGQQYF,TGTGCCAGCAGCTTAGTCGGTCAGCAGTATTTT
TRBJ2-4,TRBV27,-,once,CASSSLAKNIQYF,TGTGCCAGCAGTTCTCTAGCCAAAAACATTCAGTACTTC
TRBJ2-7,TRBV19,TRBD1,-,CASKGQGAGIGEQYF,TGTGCCAGTAAGGGACAGGGGGCAGGGATTGGCGAGCAGTACTTC
TRBJ2-7,TRBV5-1,TRBD2,-,CASSSGGGTLGEQYF,TGCGCCAGCAGCTCGGGGGGTGGCACCCTCGGCGAGCAGTACTTC
TRBJ2-7,TRBV30,-,few,CAWRGSAYEQYF,TGTGCCTGGAGGGGCAGCGCCTACGAGCAGTACTTC